This T cell receptor (beta chain) comes out of a study of blood T cell repertoires in COVID-19. Study at large: The study drew acute and convalescent COVID-19 samples from the United States, Italy and Spain.

The CDR3 runs to 16 residues. Germline trimming cut 3 bases from V and 4 bases from J; bases unmatched to any gene: 8. The germline V gene has CDR1 SEHNR and CDR2 FQNEAQ (reference sequence). Profiling relied on immunoSEQ multiplex PCR, and the TCRdb table lists in-frame clones only, not all of them. Of about 200,000 clones listed, approximately 83% were seen once; the top ten hold around 30%. This rearrangement joins TRBV7-9 to TRBJ2-3, with 9 positions matching TRBD2. This receptor was obtained from a man aged 35 to 55 with acute or convalescent COVID-19. Material for sequencing was peripheral blood. The CDR3 DNA is TGTGCCAGCAGCTTTGAATACGGACTAGCGCCAGATACGCAGTATTTT. Translating gives CASSFEYGLAPDTQYF.